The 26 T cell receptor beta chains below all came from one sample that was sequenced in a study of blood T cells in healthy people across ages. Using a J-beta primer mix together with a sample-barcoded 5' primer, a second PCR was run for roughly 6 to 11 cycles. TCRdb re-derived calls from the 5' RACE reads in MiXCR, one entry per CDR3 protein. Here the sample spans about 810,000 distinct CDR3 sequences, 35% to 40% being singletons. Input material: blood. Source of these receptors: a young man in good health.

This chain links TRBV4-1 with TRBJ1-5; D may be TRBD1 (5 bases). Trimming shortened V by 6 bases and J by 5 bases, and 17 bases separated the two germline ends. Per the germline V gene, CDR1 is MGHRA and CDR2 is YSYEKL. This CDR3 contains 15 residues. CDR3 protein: CASSLSGGLHQPQHF. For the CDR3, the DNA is TGCGCCAGCAGTCTTAGCGGGGGTCTTCATCAGCCCCAGCATTTT.

The CDR3 nucleotides are TGTGCCAGCAGTGAAGCCGCTAGGGGTAGCACAGATACGCAGTATTTT. It codes for CASSEAARGSTDTQYF. This sequence joins TRBV6-1 and TRBJ2-3; D perhaps matches TRBD1 (5 bases). The CDR3 spans 16 residues. Germline CDR1 is MNHNS and CDR2 is SASEGT. Deletions cut 0 bases from V and 0 bases from J, with 10 bases between.

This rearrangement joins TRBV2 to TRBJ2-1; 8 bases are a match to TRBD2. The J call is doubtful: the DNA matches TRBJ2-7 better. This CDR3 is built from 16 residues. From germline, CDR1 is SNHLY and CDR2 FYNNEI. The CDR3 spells CASSGSGGPSYNEQYF. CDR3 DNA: TGTGCCAGCAGCGGAAGCGGGGGACCCTCCTACAATGAGCAGTACTTC.

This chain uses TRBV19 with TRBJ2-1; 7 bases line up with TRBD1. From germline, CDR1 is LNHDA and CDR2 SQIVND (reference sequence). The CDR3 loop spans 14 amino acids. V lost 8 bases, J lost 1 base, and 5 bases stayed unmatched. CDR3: CASSGTVSYNEQFF. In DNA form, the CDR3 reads TGTGCCAGTTCCGGGACAGTATCCTACAATGAGCAGTTCTTC.

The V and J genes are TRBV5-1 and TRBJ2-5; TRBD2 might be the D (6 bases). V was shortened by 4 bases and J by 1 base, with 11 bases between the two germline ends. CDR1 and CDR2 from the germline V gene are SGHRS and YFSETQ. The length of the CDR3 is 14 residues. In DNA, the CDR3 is TGCGCCAGCAGCGGGCTCGGGGGCCAAGAGACCCAGTACTTC. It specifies CASSGLGGQETQYF.

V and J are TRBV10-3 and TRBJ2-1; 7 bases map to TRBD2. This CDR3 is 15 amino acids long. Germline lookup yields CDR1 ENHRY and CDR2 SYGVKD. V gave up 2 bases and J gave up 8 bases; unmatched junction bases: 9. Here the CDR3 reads CAISEMAGEGHEQFF. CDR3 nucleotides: TGTGCCATCAGTGAGATGGCGGGGGAGGGCCATGAGCAGTTCTTC.

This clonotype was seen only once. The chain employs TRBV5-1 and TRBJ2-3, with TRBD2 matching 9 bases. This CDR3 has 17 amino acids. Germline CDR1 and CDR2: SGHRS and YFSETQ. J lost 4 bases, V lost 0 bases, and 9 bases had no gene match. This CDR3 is CASSLGGLSGGPDTQYF. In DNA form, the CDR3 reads TGCGCCAGCAGCTTGGGGGGATTAAGCGGGGGGCCAGATACGCAGTATTTT.

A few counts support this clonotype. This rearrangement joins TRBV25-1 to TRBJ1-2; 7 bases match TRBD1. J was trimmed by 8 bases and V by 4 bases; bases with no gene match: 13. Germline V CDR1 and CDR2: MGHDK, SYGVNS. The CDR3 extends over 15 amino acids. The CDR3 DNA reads TGTGCCAGCAGTGGGGACAGTAGGGGACTCCTGGGCTACACCTTC. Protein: CASSGDSRGLLGYTF.

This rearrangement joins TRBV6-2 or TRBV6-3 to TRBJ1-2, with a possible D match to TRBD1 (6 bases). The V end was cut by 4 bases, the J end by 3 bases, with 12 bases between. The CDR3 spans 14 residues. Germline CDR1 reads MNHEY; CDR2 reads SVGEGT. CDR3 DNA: TGTGCCAGCAGTTCAGCAGGGGCCGACTATGGCTACACCTTC. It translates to CASSSAGADYGYTF.

CDR3 amino acids: CASSPGISADTQYF. CDR3 in DNA: TGCGCCAGCAGCCCAGGGATTTCCGCAGATACGCAGTATTTT. This chain links TRBV5-1 with TRBJ2-3; tentative D call: TRBD1 (5 bases). The CDR3 is 14 residues long. Germline loops: CDR1 SGHRS, CDR2 YFSETQ. V was pared by 4 bases and J by 4 bases, with 13 bases between.

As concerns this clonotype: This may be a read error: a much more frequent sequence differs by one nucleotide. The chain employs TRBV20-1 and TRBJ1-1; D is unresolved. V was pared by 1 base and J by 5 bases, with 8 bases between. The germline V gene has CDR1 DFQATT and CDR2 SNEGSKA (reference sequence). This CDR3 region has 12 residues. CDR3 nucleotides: TGCAGTGCTAGAGTAGGGAAAACTGAAGCTTTCTTT. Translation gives CSARVGKTEAFF.

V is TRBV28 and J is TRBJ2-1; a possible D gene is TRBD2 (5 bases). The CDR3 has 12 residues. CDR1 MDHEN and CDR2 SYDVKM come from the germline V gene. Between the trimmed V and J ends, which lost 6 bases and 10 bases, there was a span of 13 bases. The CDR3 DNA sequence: TGTGCCAGCAGCTCTCTCCGGGGAGAGCAGTTCTTC. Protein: CASSSLRGEQFF.

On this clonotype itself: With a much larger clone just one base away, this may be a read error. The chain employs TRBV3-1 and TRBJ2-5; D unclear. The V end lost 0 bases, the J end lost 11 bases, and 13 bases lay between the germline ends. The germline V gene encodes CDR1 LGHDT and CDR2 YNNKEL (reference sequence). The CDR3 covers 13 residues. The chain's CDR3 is CASSQDNHNEQYF. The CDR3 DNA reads TGTGCCAGCAGCCAAGACAACCACAATGAGCAGTACTTC.

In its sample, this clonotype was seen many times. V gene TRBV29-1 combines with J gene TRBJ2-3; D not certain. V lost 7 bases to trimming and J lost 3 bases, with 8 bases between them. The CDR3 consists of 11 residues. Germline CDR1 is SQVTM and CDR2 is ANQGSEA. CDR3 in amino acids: CSERRTDTQYF. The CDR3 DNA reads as TGCAGCGAGAGAAGGACAGATACGCAGTATTTT.

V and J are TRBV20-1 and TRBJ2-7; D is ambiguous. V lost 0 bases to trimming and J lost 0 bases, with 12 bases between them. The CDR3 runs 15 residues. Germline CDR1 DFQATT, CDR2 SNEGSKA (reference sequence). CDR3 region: CSARDSASSSYEQYF. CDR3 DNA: TGCAGTGCTAGAGATTCTGCGAGCAGCTCCTACGAGCAGTACTTC.

The CDR3 region is CASSPGQGVPDTQYF. CDR3 DNA: TGTGCCAGCAGTCCCGGACAGGGAGTCCCAGATACGCAGTATTTT. The V and J genes are TRBV12-3 or TRBV12-4 and TRBJ2-3; 8 nucleotides agree with TRBD1. The CDR3 covers 15 residues. The ends lost 5 bases at V and 4 bases at J; junction bases unmatched: 8.

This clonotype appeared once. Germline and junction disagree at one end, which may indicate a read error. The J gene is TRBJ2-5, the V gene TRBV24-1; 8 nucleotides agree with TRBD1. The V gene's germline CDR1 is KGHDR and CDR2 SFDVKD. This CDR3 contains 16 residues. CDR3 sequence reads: CSTSDTQGTGEETQYF. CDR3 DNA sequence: TGTTCCACCAGTGATACACAAGGGACAGGCGAAGAGACCCAGTACTTC.

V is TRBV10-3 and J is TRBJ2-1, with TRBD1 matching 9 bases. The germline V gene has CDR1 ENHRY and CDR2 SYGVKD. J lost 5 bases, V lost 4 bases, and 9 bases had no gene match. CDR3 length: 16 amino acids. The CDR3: CAISVLQGARHNEQFF. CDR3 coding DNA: TGTGCCATCAGTGTGTTACAGGGGGCGCGGCACAATGAGCAGTTCTTC.

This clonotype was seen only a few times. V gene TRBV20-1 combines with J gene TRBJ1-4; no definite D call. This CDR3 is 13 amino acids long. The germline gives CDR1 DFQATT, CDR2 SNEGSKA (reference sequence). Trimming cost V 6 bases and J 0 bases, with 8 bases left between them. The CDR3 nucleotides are TGCAGTGCCGGATCCCCAACTAATGAAAAACTGTTTTTT. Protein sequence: CSAGSPTNEKLFF.

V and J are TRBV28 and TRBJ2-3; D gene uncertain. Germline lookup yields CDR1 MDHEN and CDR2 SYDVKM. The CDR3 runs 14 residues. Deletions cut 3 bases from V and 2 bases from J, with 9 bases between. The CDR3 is CASSFTSDTDTQYF. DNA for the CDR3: TGTGCCAGCAGTTTTACCAGCGACACAGATACGCAGTATTTT.

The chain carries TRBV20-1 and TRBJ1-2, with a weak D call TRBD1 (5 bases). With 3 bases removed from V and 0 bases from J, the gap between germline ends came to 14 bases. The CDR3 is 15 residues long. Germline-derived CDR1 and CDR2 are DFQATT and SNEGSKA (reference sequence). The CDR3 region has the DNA TGCAGTGCTAGTCCCGGGACGCCGGCTAACTATGGCTACACCTTC. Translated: CSASPGTPANYGYTF.

The CDR3 region is CASSSRGARNYGYTF. The CDR3 DNA sequence: TGTGCCAGCAGTTCCAGGGGGGCGAGGAACTATGGCTACACCTTC. This rearrangement joins TRBV28 to TRBJ1-2, with 7 bases fitting TRBD1. Germline V gives CDR1 MDHEN, CDR2 SYDVKM. The V gene end was trimmed by 4 bases and the J gene end by 2 bases; junction bases not matched to a gene: 7. The CDR3 length is 15 residues.

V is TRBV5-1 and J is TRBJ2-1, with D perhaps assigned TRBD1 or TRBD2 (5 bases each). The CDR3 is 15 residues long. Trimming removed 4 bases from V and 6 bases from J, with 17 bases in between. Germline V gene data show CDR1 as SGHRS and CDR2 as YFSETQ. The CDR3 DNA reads TGCGCCAGCAGCCCCAACGGGGCGCCGCTCAATGAGCAGTTCTTC. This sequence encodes CASSPNGAPLNEQFF.

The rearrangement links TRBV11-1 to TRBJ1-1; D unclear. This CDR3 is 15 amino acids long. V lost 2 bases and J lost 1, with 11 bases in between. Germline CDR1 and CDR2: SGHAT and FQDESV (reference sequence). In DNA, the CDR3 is TGTGCCAGCAGCTTATTCGTGACAAGGAACACTGAAGCTTTCTTT. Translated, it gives CASSLFVTRNTEAFF.

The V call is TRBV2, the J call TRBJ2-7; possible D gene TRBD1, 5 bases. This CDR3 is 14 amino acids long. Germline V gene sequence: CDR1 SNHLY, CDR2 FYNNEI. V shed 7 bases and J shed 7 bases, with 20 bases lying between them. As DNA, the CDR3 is TGTGCCAGCACCCGGCAGGGCGCCGACAATGAGCAGTACTTC. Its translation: CASTRQGADNEQYF.

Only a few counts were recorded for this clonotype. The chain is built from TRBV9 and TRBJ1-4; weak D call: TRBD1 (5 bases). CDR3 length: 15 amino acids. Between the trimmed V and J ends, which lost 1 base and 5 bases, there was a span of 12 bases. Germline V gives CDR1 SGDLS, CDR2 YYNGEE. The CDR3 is CASSVNGRDNEKLFF. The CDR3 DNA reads TGTGCCAGCAGCGTAAACGGGAGGGACAATGAAAAACTGTTTTTT. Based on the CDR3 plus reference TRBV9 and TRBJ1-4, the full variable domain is DSGVTQTPKHLITATGQRVTLRCSPRSGDLSVYWYQQSLDQGLQFLIQYYNGEERAKGNILERFSAQQFPDLHSELNLSSLELGDSALYFCASSVNGRDNEKLFFGSGTQLSVL.